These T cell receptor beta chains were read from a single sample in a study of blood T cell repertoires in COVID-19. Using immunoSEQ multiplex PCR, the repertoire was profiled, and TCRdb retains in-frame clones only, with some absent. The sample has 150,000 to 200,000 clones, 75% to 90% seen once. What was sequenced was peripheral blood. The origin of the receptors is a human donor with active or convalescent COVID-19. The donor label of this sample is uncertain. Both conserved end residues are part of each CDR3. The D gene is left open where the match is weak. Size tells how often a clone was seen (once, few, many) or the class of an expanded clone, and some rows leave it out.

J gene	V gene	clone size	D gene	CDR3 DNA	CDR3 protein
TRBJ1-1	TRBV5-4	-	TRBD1	TGTGCCAGCAGCACGTCAGGGGGGATGAACACTGAAGCTTTCTTT	CASSTSGGMNTEAFF
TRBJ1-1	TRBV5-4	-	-	TGTGCCAGCAGCTTTAGAGGTTCAAACACTGAAGCTTTCTTT	CASSFRGSNTEAFF
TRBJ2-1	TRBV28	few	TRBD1	TGTGCCAGCCGTATGCGGACAGGGGAGTTCTTC	CASRMRTGEFF
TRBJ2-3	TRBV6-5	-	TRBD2	TGTGCCAGCAGTTCTTTCCGGGGGAGGGGCCCAGATACGCAGTATTTT	CASSSFRGRGPDTQYF
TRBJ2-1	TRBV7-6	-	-	TGTGCCAGCAGCTTTGGGGGGACTGAGCAGTTCTTC	CASSFGGTEQFF
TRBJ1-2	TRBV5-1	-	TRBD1	TGCGCCAGCAGCATCGAAGGGGGCCGCTATGGCTACACCTTC	CASSIEGGRYGYTF
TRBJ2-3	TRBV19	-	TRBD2	TGTGCCAGTCTCCGGACTAGCGGGACGGCAGATACGCAGTATTTT	CASLRTSGTADTQYF
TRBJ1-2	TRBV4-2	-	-	TGTGCCAGCAAGAGTGCAGGGGATGGCTACACCTTC	CASKSAGDGYTF
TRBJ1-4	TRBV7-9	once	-	TGTGCCAGCAGCTTAGCGGGGCCAGCGGGGGAAAAACTGTTTTTT	CASSLAGPAGEKLFF
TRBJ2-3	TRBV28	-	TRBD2	TGTGCCAGCAGTTTAGGCGGGAGTAGGGCAGATACGCAGTATTTT	CASSLGGSRADTQYF
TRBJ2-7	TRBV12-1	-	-	TGTGCCAGCAGCCATCATTCAGAAGACAGGTCCTCCTACGAGCAGTACTTC	CASSHHSEDRSSYEQYF
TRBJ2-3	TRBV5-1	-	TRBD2	TGCGCCAGCAGCTTAAACCCGGGACTAGCGGGAGGTACAGATACGCAGTATTTT	CASSLNPGLAGGTDTQYF
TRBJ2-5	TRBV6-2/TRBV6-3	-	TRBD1	TGTGCCAGCAGCCAACAGGGGGCTCATGAGACCCAGTACTTC	CASSQQGAHETQYF
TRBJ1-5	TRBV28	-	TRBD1	TGTGCCAGCAGTGCCAGGGACAGGGTCGCTCAGCCCCAGCATTTT	CASSARDRVAQPQHF
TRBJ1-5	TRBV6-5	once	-	TGTGCCAGCACCCCCTCGGGGTTTGGGAATCAGCCCCAGCATTTT	CASTPSGFGNQPQHF
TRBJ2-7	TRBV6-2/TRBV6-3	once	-	TGTGCCAGCAGTTACTCGACACGGAGCTCGGTGGAGGCCGAGCAGTACTTC	CASSYSTRSSVEAEQYF
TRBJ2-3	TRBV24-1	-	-	TGTGCCACCAGCGACCTAGGAGGCGATACAAGGGACTCCACAGATACGCAGTATTTT	CATSDLGGDTRDSTDTQYF
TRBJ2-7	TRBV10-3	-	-	TGTGCCATCAGTGACGTGGGAGGCTTGTACGAGCAGTACTTC	CAISDVGGLYEQYF
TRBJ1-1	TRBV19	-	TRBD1	TGTGCCAGTAGTATTAGGGACAGGGAGGGAACTGAAGCTTTCTTT	CASSIRDREGTEAFF
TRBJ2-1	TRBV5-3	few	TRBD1	TGTGCCGAAGCTACAGAGGGGGCGAATGAGCAGTTCTTC	CAEATEGANEQFF
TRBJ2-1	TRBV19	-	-	TGTGCCAGTAGTAAACAGGGTTACAATGAGCAGTTCTTC	CASSKQGYNEQFF
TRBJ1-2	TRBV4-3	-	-	TGCGCCAGCAGCCAAGATGCCGCCAGGGCGTCCTATGGCTACACCTTC	CASSQDAARASYGYTF
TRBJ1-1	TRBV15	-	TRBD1	TGTGCCACCAGCAGAGATCTGAGGGGGCGGGAGAACACTGAAGCTTTCTTT	CATSRDLRGRENTEAFF
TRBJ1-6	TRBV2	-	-	TGTGCCAGCAGTGAAGATAGGGGAGGTAATTCACCCCTCCACTTT	CASSEDRGGNSPLHF
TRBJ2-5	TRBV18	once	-	TGTGCCAGCTCAGCCAGGGAGACCCAGTACTTC	CASSARETQYF
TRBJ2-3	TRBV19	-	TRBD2	TGTGCCAGTAGTATAGCCCCCCCCGGGACTAGCGGGGAAACAGATACGCAGTATTTT	CASSIAPPGTSGETDTQYF
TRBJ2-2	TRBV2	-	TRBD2	TGTGCCAGCAGGGGGACTAGCGGGGGGACGAGCACCGGGGAGCTGTTTTTT	CASRGTSGGTSTGELFF
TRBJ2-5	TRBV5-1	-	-	TGCGCCAGCAGCTTGGGCGGAGGGAGGCAAGAGACCCAGTACTTC	CASSLGGGRQETQYF
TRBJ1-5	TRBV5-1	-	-	TGCGCCAGCAGTCCGGGAAGCCCCTATCAGCCCCAGCATTTT	CASSPGSPYQPQHF
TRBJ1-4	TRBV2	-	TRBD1	TGTGCCAGCAGACGGGACAGGGCAACTAATGAAAAACTGTTTTTT	CASRRDRATNEKLFF
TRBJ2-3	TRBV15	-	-	TGTGCCACCAGCGCCCAAGAGGATACGCAGTATTTT	CATSAQEDTQYF
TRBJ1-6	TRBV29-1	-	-	TGCAGCGTTGCGTCAGGGGAAAGTTCACCCCTCCACTTT	CSVASGESSPLHF
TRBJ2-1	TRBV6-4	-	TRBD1	TGTGCCAGCAGTGAAGGACAGGGCGTTGAGCAGTTCTTC	CASSEGQGVEQFF
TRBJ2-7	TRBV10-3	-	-	TGTGCCATCAGTGAGGCCGCGGGCGAGCAGTACTTC	CAISEAAGEQYF
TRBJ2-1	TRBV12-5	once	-	TGTGCTAGTGGTTTGGGGCAGGGATGGAGCTCCTACAATGAGCAGTTCTTC	CASGLGQGWSSYNEQFF
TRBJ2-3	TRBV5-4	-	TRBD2	TGTGCCAGCGGGCAGCAGCGGACTAGCGGGAGTGGTTTGACAGATACGCAGTATTTT	CASGQQRTSGSGLTDTQYF
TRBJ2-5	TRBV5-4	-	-	TGTGCCAGCAGCTTGGCCATGGGGGGGCAAGAGGAGACCCAGTACTTC	CASSLAMGGQEETQYF
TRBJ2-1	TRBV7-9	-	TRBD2	TGTGCCAGCACCCCGGGCACTAGCGGCCTAAATGAGCAGTTCTTC	CASTPGTSGLNEQFF
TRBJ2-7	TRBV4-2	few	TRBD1	TGTGCCAGCAGCCAAGATGAGGGTACAGGGGCCAGCTCCTACGAGCAGTACTTC	CASSQDEGTGASSYEQYF
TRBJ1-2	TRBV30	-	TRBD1	TGTGCCTGGAGTGTACTGAGGACAGGGGGTGGTTATGGCTACACCTTC	CAWSVLRTGGGYGYTF
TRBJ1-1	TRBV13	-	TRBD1	TGTGCCAGCAGCTTAGGCCACAGGGGTCGGCCTGAAGCTTTCTTT	CASSLGHRGRPEAFF